The sequence of this T cell receptor (beta chain) was determined in a study of T cell repertoires in cytomegalovirus infection. The overall study: Public TCR beta signatures indicated both CMV infection and matching HLA type.

One entry per CDR3 protein, called by TCRdb with MiXCR from the reads. The data hold about 830,000 distinct CDR3 sequences, with approximately 32% observed a single time. The V end lost 4 bases, the J end lost 6 bases, and 10 bases lay between the germline ends. The CDR3 is 12 amino acids. CDR1 is SEHNR, CDR2 FQNEAQ, per germline (reference sequence). Points from the study as a whole: Within the response measured ex vivo, HLA-C-restricted CMV-specific TCR beta clonotypes were dominant. CMV carriers with the relevant HLA were identified by cumulative public TCR beta family frequency.

Remarks on this clonotype: Antigen specificity is unknown.

Sequences were derived from cultured CD8+ T cells from PBMCs, sampled from culture after CMV antigen stimulation. This clonotype originated in a human donor in good health (CMV status not recorded). Some clones in this sample may be carry-over from other donors' samples. The gene calls are TRBV7-9 and TRBJ2-7; a weak D match, TRBD1 (6 bases). The CDR3: CASSSGQSEQYF. The CDR3 nucleotides read TGTGCCAGCAGCTCCGGACAGTCCGAGCAGTACTTC.